A single sample gave rise to the 2 T cell receptor beta chains below, sequenced in a study of cytomegalovirus exposure and HLA in healthy donors. 13 Jbeta primers and 60 Vbeta primers were used for the PCR. Assay: immunoSEQ multiplex PCR; the TCRdb copy retains only in-frame clones and omits some. The sample has approximately 220,000 clones, around 80% seen once. The sample was PBMCs. The receptors were gathered from a boy aged 2 to 10 in good health and CMV-seronegative.

This chain links TRBV7-9 with TRBJ2-5; 11 nucleotides line up with TRBD2. The germline gives CDR1 SEHNR, CDR2 FQNEAQ (reference sequence). V lost 6 bases to trimming and J lost 7 bases; unmatched junction nucleotides: 7. The CDR3 length is 14 residues. For the CDR3, the DNA is TGTGCCAGCAGTACTAGCGGGAGTGCATGGACCCAGTACTTC. This translates into CASSTSGSAWTQYF. The variable domain in full, completed from reference TRBV7-9 and TRBJ2-5, reads DTGVSQNPRHKITKRGQNVTFRCDPISEHNRLYWYRQTLGQGPEFLTYFQNEAQLEKSRLLSDRFSAERPKGSFSTLEIQRTEQGDSAMYLCASSTSGSAWTQYFGPGTRLLVL.

Remarks on this clone: Other DNA sequences within the sample encode an identical CDR3. This chain joins TRBV13 and TRBJ2-5, with D unclear. With 0 bases removed from V and 2 bases from J, the gap between germline ends came to 7 bases. The CDR3 is 14 residues long. Germline V gene lookup returns CDR1 PRHDT and CDR2 FYEKMQ (reference sequence). The CDR3, as DNA: TGTGCCAGCAGCTTAGGTAGAGGTCAAGAGACCCAGTACTTC. It is translated as CASSLGRGQETQYF.